Shown below are 31 T cell receptor beta chains from a single sample sequenced in a study of vaccination effects on CD4 cells after COVID-19. Data came from immunoSEQ multiplex PCR; TCRdb stores just in-frame clones and leaves some out. The sample records tens of thousands of clones, roughly 69% being singletons. No antigen has been identified for these receptors. Peptide-pool stimulation followed by sequencing identified expanded antigen-specific CD4+ clonotypes in the ViraFEST assay. Culture proceeded for under twelve days, and CD4+ T cells were then isolated. The person had a PCR-confirmed SARS-CoV-2 infection during March to December 2020. The sequencing used CD4+ T cells from PBMCs cultured with a peptide pool, collected before COVID-19 vaccination. The source is a human donor who had a prior SARS-CoV-2 infection.

The chain couples TRBV28 to TRBJ1-2; tentative D call: TRBD1 (5 bases). Per germline, CDR1 MDHEN and CDR2 SYDVKM. Trimming left V 2 bases short and J 7 bases short, with 11 bases between. This CDR3 has 13 residues. The CDR3 DNA reads as TGTGCCAGCAGTTTAACAGGACCCTTTGGCTACACCTTC. It codes for CASSLTGPFGYTF.

The chain uses TRBV9 and TRBJ2-3; D not resolved. V lost 4 bases, J lost 5 bases, and 11 bases lay in between. This CDR3 comprises 13 residues. CDR1 and CDR2 (germline): SGDLS, YYNGEE. The CDR3 reads CASSPYSRDTQYF. CDR3 nucleotide sequence: TGTGCCAGCAGCCCCTATTCCCGAGATACGCAGTATTTT.

This chain joins TRBV7-2 and TRBJ2-7, with 8 bases identical to TRBD2. Trimming cost V 6 bases and J 2 bases; bases outside gene matches: 9. Germline loops: CDR1 SGHTA, CDR2 FQGNSA. The CDR3 covers 15 residues. The CDR3 region is CASRRDLAGTYEQYF. As DNA, the CDR3 is TGTGCCAGCAGACGGGATCTAGCGGGTACCTACGAGCAGTACTTC. The full variable domain, its missing parts supplied by reference TRBV7-2 and TRBJ2-7, is GAGVSQSPSNKVTEKGKDVELRCDPISGHTALYWYRQSLGQGLEFLIYFQGNSAPDKSGLPSDRFSAERTGGSVSTLTIQRTQQEDSAVYLCASRRDLAGTYEQYFGPGTRLTVT.

The rearrangement links TRBV5-6 to TRBJ2-7; D call uncertain. With 0 bases removed from V and 6 bases from J, the gap between germline ends came to 13 bases. The CDR3 sequence is 14 residues long. From germline, CDR1 is SGHDT and CDR2 YYEEEE. CDR3 in amino acids: CASSLGPGPREQYF. Here the CDR3 DNA reads TGTGCCAGCAGCTTGGGGCCGGGCCCTCGCGAGCAGTACTTC.

This chain joins TRBV30 and TRBJ1-4, with no clear D. This CDR3 region has 15 residues. CDR1 and CDR2 from the germline V gene are GTSNPN and SVGIG (reference sequence). Trimming left V 1 base short and J 4 bases short, with 13 bases between. The CDR3 loop is CAWSAPRVGNEKLFF. The CDR3 coding sequence is TGTGCCTGGAGTGCCCCTAGGGTGGGTAATGAAAAACTGTTTTTT.

This clone was seen just once. The chain uses TRBV5-5 and TRBJ1-2, with TRBD1 matching 10 bases. The germline gives CDR1 SGHKS, CDR2 YYEKEE (reference sequence). Trimming removed 4 bases from V and 4 bases from J; junction bases left unmatched: 4. This CDR3 is built from 14 residues. The CDR3 protein is CASSPGTGVYGYTF. The CDR3 region has the DNA TGTGCCAGCAGCCCGGGGACAGGGGTCTATGGCTACACCTTC.

The CDR3 loop reads CASSQVGDAGGYTF. The CDR3 nucleotides read TGCGCCAGCAGCCAAGTCGGGGATGCGGGGGGCTACACCTTC. The V gene is TRBV4-1, the J gene TRBJ1-2; D unresolved. CDR1 and CDR2 from the germline V gene are MGHRA and YSYEKL. Trimming removed 1 base at V and 8 bases at J, with 14 bases between. The CDR3 runs to 14 residues.

V usage is TRBV12-5 and J usage is TRBJ1-2; tentative D call: TRBD1 (5 bases). V was shortened by 6 bases and J by 0 bases, with 14 bases between the two germline ends. CDR3 length equals 15 residues. Germline CDR1 is LGHNT and CDR2 is FRNRAP. CDR3 DNA sequence: TGTGCTAGTGGCCCCGGGACGGTAGCTAACTATGGCTACACCTTC. Residues: CASGPGTVANYGYTF.

This clone was recorded a few times. V and J are TRBV7-3 and TRBJ2-3; 9 bases line up with TRBD2. Germline V gene data show CDR1 as SGHTA and CDR2 as FQGTGA. This CDR3 is 14 amino acids long. Trimming took 5 bases from V and 4 from J; bases not matched to a gene: 4. The CDR3 loop is CASSRGLAPDTQYF. Here the CDR3 DNA reads TGTGCCAGCAGCCGGGGACTAGCCCCAGATACGCAGTATTTT.

This clone was counted only a few times. This rearrangement joins TRBV21-1 to TRBJ1-6; no DNA check was done on the table's D call, TRBD1. TRBV21-1 is termed a pseudogene. The CDR3 has 15 amino acids. CDR3 residues: CASSWPGTGCSPLHF. The CDR3 coding sequence is TGTGCCAGCAGCTGGCCCGGGACAGGGTGTTCACCCCTCCACTTT.

The chain carries TRBV7-9 and TRBJ2-7, with D unclear. The germline V gene encodes CDR1 SEHNR and CDR2 FQNEAQ (reference sequence). The CDR3 totals 15 residues. Trimming left V 5 bases short and J 5 bases short, with 19 bases between. The CDR3 DNA reads as TGTGCCAGCAGCAAGAACGGTTGGTCTCTAAACGAGCAGTACTTC. Protein product: CASSKNGWSLNEQYF.

The chain employs TRBV4-2 and TRBJ2-1; TRBD2 aligns across 7 bases. This CDR3 has 18 residues. V shed 0 bases and J 8 bases; nucleotides not matched to a gene: 16. Germline-derived CDR1 and CDR2 are LGHNA and YNFKEQ. The CDR3 spells CASSQDQSWGGRIDEQFF. As DNA, the CDR3 is TGTGCCAGCAGCCAAGATCAGTCGTGGGGGGGAAGAATCGATGAGCAGTTCTTC.

This chain joins TRBV12-5 and TRBJ2-2, with D possibly TRBD1 on 5 matching bases. With 2 bases removed from V and 3 bases from J, the gap between germline ends came to 10 bases. This CDR3 comprises 15 residues. CDR1 is LGHNT and CDR2 is FRNRAP in the germline V gene. CDR3 region: CASGLTLGDTGELFF. The CDR3 DNA sequence: TGTGCTAGTGGTTTGACCTTAGGGGACACCGGGGAGCTGTTTTTT.

This clone was seen just once. The chain uses TRBV6-1 and TRBJ2-7; unclear D gene. Germline V gene lookup returns CDR1 MNHNS and CDR2 SASEGT. Trimming pared 0 bases from V and 6 bases from J, leaving 9 bases between. The CDR3 extends over 13 amino acids. CDR3 nucleotide sequence: TGTGCCAGCAGTGAAGCCTGGGGTCCCGAGCAGTACTTC. Translating it yields CASSEAWGPEQYF.

The genes are TRBV21-1 and TRBJ2-3; the D call TRBD2 from the table was never checked on the DNA. TRBV21-1 is listed as a pseudogene. The CDR3 extends over 20 amino acids. CDR3 bases: TGTGCCAGCAGTAAAGGGGGGATAAGCATTATCGGGGGGAGCACAGATACGCAGTATTTT. Translated: CASSKGGISIIGGSTDTQYF.

This clone was recorded only once. The chain is built from TRBV7-3 and TRBJ2-3, with D possibly being TRBD2 (6 bases). Germline CDR1 and CDR2: SGHTA and FQGTGA. The CDR3 extends over 14 amino acids. Trimming pared 6 bases from V and 4 bases from J, leaving 14 bases between. The CDR3 DNA is TGTGCCAGCAGTCCGACTAGAAGCGCAGATACGCAGTATTTT. Translating gives CASSPTRSADTQYF.

The rearrangement joins TRBV5-5 to TRBJ2-5; no definite D call. CDR3 length equals 14 residues. The V end was cut by 5 bases, the J end by 1 base, with 12 bases between. CDR1 and CDR2 from the germline V gene are SGHKS and YYEKEE (reference sequence). DNA for the CDR3: TGTGCCAGCAGGGGCTCGCTACTCCAAGAGACCCAGTACTTC. Translated: CASRGSLLQETQYF. The full variable domain, completed using reference TRBV5-5 and TRBJ2-5, is DAGVTQSPTHLIKTRGQQVTLRCSPISGHKSVSWYQQVLGQGPQFIFQYYEKEERGRGNFPDRFSARQFPNYSSELNVNALLLGDSALYLCASRGSLLQETQYFGPGTRLLVL.

The chain carries TRBV19 and TRBJ2-5; 7 bases map to TRBD2. Per the germline V gene, CDR1 is LNHDA and CDR2 is SQIVND (reference sequence). The CDR3 has 13 residues. J was trimmed by 5 bases and V by 6 bases; bases with no gene match: 6. The CDR3 sequence is CASSGTIEETQYF. CDR3 in DNA: TGTGCCAGTAGCGGGACTATTGAGGAGACCCAGTACTTC.

The chain uses TRBV28 and TRBJ1-3; D gene uncertain. This CDR3 has 14 residues. V dropped 7 bases and J dropped 0 bases, with 10 bases sitting between them. Germline lookup yields CDR1 MDHEN and CDR2 SYDVKM. The CDR3 region has the DNA TGTGCCAGCACCACCCCCGTCTCTGGAAACACCATATATTTT. It is translated as CASTTPVSGNTIYF.

The rearrangement joins TRBV6-5 to TRBJ2-3; 7 bases line up with TRBD1. The germline V gene has CDR1 MNHEY and CDR2 SVGAGI. The CDR3 covers 14 residues. After removal of 6 bases from V and 4 bases from J, the junction contained 7 bases not matched to a gene. In DNA, the CDR3 is TGTGCCAGCAGCACGACAGGGTTGGCAGATACGCAGTATTTT. As protein: CASSTTGLADTQYF.

The gene calls are TRBV5-1 and TRBJ2-5; D assignment may be TRBD1 or TRBD2 (5 bases each). Trimming pared 3 bases from V and 5 bases from J, leaving 14 bases between. CDR1 and CDR2 from the germline V gene are SGHRS and YFSETQ. The CDR3 consists of 14 residues. CDR3 nucleotide sequence: TGCGCCAGCAGCTCGGCGCGTTGGGGGGAGACCCAGTACTTC. It yields the protein CASSSARWGETQYF.

This clone has a single count. The chain joins TRBV19 to TRBJ2-3, with TRBD2 matching over 16 bases. Trimming cost V 0 bases and J 5 bases; bases outside gene matches: 5. CDR1 is LNHDA, CDR2 SQIVND, per germline (reference sequence). The CDR3 is 18 amino acids. The CDR3 DNA is TGTGCCAGTAGTATAGAAGGGACTAGCGGGGGGGCCGGAGATACGCAGTATTTT. Its protein is CASSIEGTSGGAGDTQYF. Combining the CDR3 with reference TRBV19 and TRBJ2-3 gives the whole variable domain DGGITQSPKYLFRKEGQNVTLSCEQNLNHDAMYWYRQDPGQGLRLIYYSQIVNDFQKGDIAEGYSVSREKKESFPLTVTSAQKNPTAFYLCASSIEGTSGGAGDTQYFGPGTRLTVL.

The chain has TRBV11-1 and TRBJ2-2; 8 bases map to TRBD2. This CDR3 contains 15 residues. From germline, CDR1 is SGHAT and CDR2 FQDESV (reference sequence). The ends lost 5 bases at V and 7 bases at J; junction bases unmatched: 9. CDR3 loop: CASSRYSGGVGELFF. CDR3 nucleotides: TGTGCCAGCAGCAGATATTCGGGGGGGGTCGGGGAGCTGTTTTTT.

The rearrangement links TRBV7-9 to TRBJ2-6; possibly TRBD1 or TRBD2 for D (6 bases each). This CDR3 is 17 amino acids long. Looked up from germline, CDR1 is SEHNR and CDR2 is FQNEAQ (reference sequence). The V end lost 1 base, the J end lost 0 bases, and 10 bases lay between the germline ends. The CDR3 reads CASSLVGGDSGANVLTF. The CDR3 nucleotides are TGTGCCAGCAGCTTAGTGGGGGGCGACTCTGGGGCCAACGTCCTGACTTTC.

Only a few counts were recorded for this clone. This chain joins TRBV6-5 and TRBJ1-2; 7 bases are shared with TRBD1. Looked up from germline, CDR1 is MNHEY and CDR2 is SVGAGI. The ends lost 6 bases at V and 2 bases at J; junction bases unmatched: 3. The length of the CDR3 is 13 residues. In DNA form, the CDR3 reads TGTGCCAGCAGAAGGGACAGCAACTATGGCTACACCTTC. It specifies CASRRDSNYGYTF.

The CDR3 DNA reads as TGTGCCAGCAGCTTGGTGAGGGGGCGCTTAGAGACCCAGTACTTC. It codes for CASSLVRGRLETQYF. This chain connects TRBV5-5 to TRBJ2-5; 7 bases align to TRBD1. The germline gives CDR1 SGHKS, CDR2 YYEKEE (reference sequence). Trimming at V came to 0 bases and at J to 4 bases, leaving 6 bases not matched to a gene. The CDR3 consists of 15 residues.

CDR3 bases: TGCGCCAGCAGCCAACTTCAGGCAGGAGATACGCAGTATTTT. This translates into CASSQLQAGDTQYF. V and J are TRBV4-1 and TRBJ2-3; D gene unclear. From germline, CDR1 is MGHRA and CDR2 YSYEKL. The CDR3 is 14 amino acids. Trimming pared 2 bases from V and 5 bases from J, leaving 11 bases between.

The rearrangement joins TRBV5-6 to TRBJ2-5; 12 bases align to TRBD2. V shed 4 bases and J 2 bases; nucleotides not matched to a gene: 9. The V gene's germline CDR1 is SGHDT and CDR2 YYEEEE. The CDR3 extends over 17 amino acids. The CDR3 coding sequence is TGTGCCAGCAGCCATGGACTAGCGGGAAGGCCTCAAGAGACCCAGTACTTC. It yields the protein CASSHGLAGRPQETQYF.

This clone came up once. The chain has TRBV6-4 and TRBJ1-5, with no clear D. This CDR3 contains 14 residues. CDR1 and CDR2 (germline): MRHNA, SNTAGT. V was clipped by 5 bases and J by 2 bases, with 10 bases between them. CDR3 loop: CASSRDGGNQPQHF. The CDR3 bases are TGTGCCAGCAGTCGCGACGGAGGCAATCAGCCCCAGCATTTT.

The genes are TRBV6-2 or TRBV6-3 and TRBJ2-5; possibly TRBD2 for D (6 bases). The V gene's germline CDR1 is MNHEY and CDR2 SVGEGT. Between the trimmed V and J ends, which lost 6 bases and 2 bases, there was a span of 22 bases. This CDR3 contains 17 residues. The CDR3 here is CASSLPRAGRMQETQYF. CDR3 nucleotide sequence: TGTGCCAGCAGCCTCCCCAGGGCGGGACGGATGCAAGAGACCCAGTACTTC.

The V gene is TRBV6-6, the J gene TRBJ2-3; D is uncertain. V was clipped by 2 bases and J by 5 bases, with 8 bases between them. The germline CDR1 and CDR2 sequences are MNHNY and SVGAGI (reference sequence). This CDR3 comprises 13 residues. The CDR3 DNA follows: TGTGCCAGCAGTTACACCACAAGAGATACGCAGTATTTT. It is translated as CASSYTTRDTQYF.